The 9 T cell receptor beta chains reported below all come from one sample, sequenced in a study of lymphopenia after photon versus proton radiotherapy. TCRdb's copy holds only in-frame clones and misses some; the assay was immunoSEQ multiplex PCR. This sample carries 10,000 to 15,000 clones, around 90% of them seen once, and the ten largest clones take roughly 3.3%. This sample comprised peripheral blood, obtained from a patient treated with proton-based radiotherapy. The receptor source for this set is a man in his 60s with pancreatic cancer.

V usage is TRBV12-5 and J usage is TRBJ2-2; 8 nucleotides match TRBD2. The V gene's germline CDR1 is LGHNT and CDR2 FRNRAP. The length of the CDR3 is 17 residues. J gave up 2 bases and V 2 bases, and 7 bases lay outside the gene matches. The CDR3 loop reads CASGLHLSGTNTGELFF. CDR3 DNA: TGTGCTAGTGGTTTGCACCTTAGCGGGACCAACACCGGGGAGCTGTTTTTT.

The CDR3 reads CASRRSGENTEAFF. The CDR3 DNA reads TGTGCCAGCAGACGTTCGGGGGAGAACACTGAAGCTTTCTTT. The rearrangement uses TRBV7-3 and TRBJ1-1; D perhaps matches TRBD1 (5 bases). The CDR3 totals 14 residues. V was pared by 6 bases and J by 1 base, with 12 bases between. Germline V gene sequence: CDR1 SGHTA, CDR2 FQGTGA.

The V call is TRBV21-1, the J call TRBJ2-5; TRBD2, as called in the table, went unchecked against the DNA. The J call may not be correct, given that the DNA end is closer to TRBJ2-7. TRBV21-1 is a documented pseudogene. This CDR3 has 15 amino acids. The CDR3 region has the DNA TGTGCCAGCAGCAAAGGCCAGCGGGGCCACTACGAGCAGTACTTC. It is translated as CASSKGQRGHYEQYF.

The rearrangement joins TRBV5-1 to TRBJ1-6; D unresolved. The CDR3 sequence is 13 residues long. V was pared by 0 bases and J by 9 bases, with 7 bases between. Germline V gene sequence: CDR1 SGHRS, CDR2 YFSETQ. CDR3 DNA: TGCGCCAGCAGCTTGGCCCTGGGTTCACCCCTCCACTTT. This sequence encodes CASSLALGSPLHF.

The genes are TRBV6-5 and TRBJ1-6, with D uncertain. The germline CDR1 and CDR2 sequences are MNHEY and SVGAGI. With 6 bases removed from V and 6 bases from J, the gap between germline ends came to 15 bases. The CDR3 extends over 15 amino acids. CDR3 nucleotide sequence: TGTGCCAGCAGACCCACTCTGTCTAGTAATTCACCCCTCCACTTT. Its protein is CASRPTLSSNSPLHF.

This chain joins TRBV10-3 and TRBJ2-7, with unresolved D. The CDR3 runs to 13 residues. The V end lost 0 bases, the J end lost 5 bases, and 8 bases lay between the germline ends. Germline V lookup: CDR1 ENHRY, CDR2 SYGVKD. The CDR3 sequence is CAISESIQDEQYF. The CDR3 DNA is TGTGCCATCAGTGAGTCGATCCAGGACGAGCAGTACTTC.

The rearrangement links TRBV19 to TRBJ1-1, with TRBD1 as a possible D gene (5 bases). The CDR3 is made up of 15 amino acids. The germline V gene encodes CDR1 LNHDA and CDR2 SQIVND (reference sequence). V lost 5 bases and J 0 bases, leaving 13 bases between the germline ends. This CDR3 reads CASSFQGGLNTEAFF. Written as DNA, the CDR3 is TGTGCCAGTAGTTTTCAGGGAGGGTTGAACACTGAAGCTTTCTTT.

The chain employs TRBV7-9 and TRBJ2-7, with 9 bases aligning to TRBD1. Trimming cost V 0 bases and J 6 bases; bases outside gene matches: 6. Germline-derived CDR1 and CDR2 are SEHNR and FQNEAQ (reference sequence). The CDR3 consists of 15 residues. CDR3 bases: TGTGCCAGCAGCTTAGCGGGGACAGGGTTGGGCGAGCAGTACTTC. It encodes CASSLAGTGLGEQYF.

The chain uses TRBV4-1 and TRBJ2-5, with unresolved D. The CDR3 sequence is 15 residues long. With 1 base removed from V and 4 bases from J, the gap between germline ends came to 13 bases. Germline CDR1 reads MGHRA; CDR2 reads YSYEKL. CDR3 loop: CASSQVISVRETQYF. The CDR3 DNA is TGCGCCAGCAGCCAAGTCATAAGCGTTCGAGAGACCCAGTACTTC.